This TCR beta chain was identified during a study of T cell repertoires and HLA-DP antigens. Background on the study: One alloantigen had around 11 groove amino acid differences from self, the other one.

The CDR3 runs 14 residues. Germline V lookup: CDR1 GTSNPN, CDR2 SVGIG (reference sequence). V was pared by 2 bases and J by 3 bases, with 11 bases between. Purity of the untouched CD4+ T cells was around 98%. Only in-frame clones appear in the TCRdb table, and some are missing; sequencing was by immunoSEQ multiplex PCR. The table lists roughly 73,000 clones, over 75% of them singletons. As concerns this clone: Its matching antigen is unknown.

The sequenced material came from CD4+ T cells from PBMCs. V gene TRBV30 combines with J gene TRBJ1-5; D gene unclear. The sequence was obtained from a man between 60 and 75 years old in good health and CMV-seronegative. CDR3 region: CAWSLGRFNQPQHF. In nucleotides, the CDR3 is TGTGCCTGGAGTTTAGGACGGTTCAATCAGCCCCAGCATTTT.